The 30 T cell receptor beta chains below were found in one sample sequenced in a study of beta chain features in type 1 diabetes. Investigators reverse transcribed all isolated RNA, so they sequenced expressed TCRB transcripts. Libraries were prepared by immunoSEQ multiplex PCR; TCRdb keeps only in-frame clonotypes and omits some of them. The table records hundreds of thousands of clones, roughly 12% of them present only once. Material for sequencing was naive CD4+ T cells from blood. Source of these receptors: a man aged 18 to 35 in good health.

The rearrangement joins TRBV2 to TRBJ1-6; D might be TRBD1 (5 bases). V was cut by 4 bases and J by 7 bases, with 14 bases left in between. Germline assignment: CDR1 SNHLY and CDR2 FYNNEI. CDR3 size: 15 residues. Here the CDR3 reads CASSGTAGGNSPLHF. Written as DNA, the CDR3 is TGTGCCAGCAGTGGAACCGCCGGGGGGAATTCACCCCTCCACTTT.

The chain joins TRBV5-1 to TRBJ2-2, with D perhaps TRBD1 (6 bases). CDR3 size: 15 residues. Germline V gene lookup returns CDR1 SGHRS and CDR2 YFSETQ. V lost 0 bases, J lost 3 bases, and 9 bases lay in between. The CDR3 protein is CASSLGGPDTGELFF. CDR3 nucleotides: TGCGCCAGCAGCTTGGGGGGGCCGGACACCGGGGAGCTGTTTTTT.

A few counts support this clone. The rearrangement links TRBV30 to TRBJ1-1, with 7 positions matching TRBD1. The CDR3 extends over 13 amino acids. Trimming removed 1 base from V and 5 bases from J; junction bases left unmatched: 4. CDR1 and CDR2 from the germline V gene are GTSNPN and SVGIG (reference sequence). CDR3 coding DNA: TGTGCCTGGAGTGATACAGGGGATACTGAAGCTTTCTTT. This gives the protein CAWSDTGDTEAFF.

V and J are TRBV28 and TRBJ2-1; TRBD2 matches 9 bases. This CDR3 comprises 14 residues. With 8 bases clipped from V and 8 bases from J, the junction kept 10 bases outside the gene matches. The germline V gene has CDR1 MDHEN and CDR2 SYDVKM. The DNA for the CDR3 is TGTGCCAGCTTACGAGCACTAGCGGGCGATGAGCAGTTCTTC. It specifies CASLRALAGDEQFF.

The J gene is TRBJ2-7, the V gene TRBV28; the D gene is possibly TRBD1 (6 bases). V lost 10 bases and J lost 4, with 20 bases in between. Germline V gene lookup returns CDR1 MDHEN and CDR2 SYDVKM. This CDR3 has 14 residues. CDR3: CATSRDLGTYEQYF. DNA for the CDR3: TGTGCCACGTCAAGGGATTTAGGGACATACGAGCAGTACTTC. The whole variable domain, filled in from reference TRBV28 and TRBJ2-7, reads DVKVTQSSRYLVKRTGEKVFLECVQDMDHENMFWYRQDPGLGLRLIYFSYDVKMKEKGDIPEGYSVSREKKERFSLILESASTNQTSMYLCATSRDLGTYEQYFGPGTRLTVT.

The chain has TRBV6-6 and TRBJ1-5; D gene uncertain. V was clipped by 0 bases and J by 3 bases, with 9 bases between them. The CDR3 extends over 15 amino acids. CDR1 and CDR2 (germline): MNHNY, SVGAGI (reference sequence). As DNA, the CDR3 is TGTGCCAGCAGTTACTCCCCAGAAGTCAATCAGCCCCAGCATTTT. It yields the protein CASSYSPEVNQPQHF.

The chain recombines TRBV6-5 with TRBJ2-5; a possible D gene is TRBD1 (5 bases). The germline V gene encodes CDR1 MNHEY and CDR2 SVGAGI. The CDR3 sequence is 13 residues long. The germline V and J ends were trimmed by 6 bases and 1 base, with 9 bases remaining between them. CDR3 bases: TGTGCCAGCAGCCGACAGTTCCAAGAGACCCAGTACTTC. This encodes CASSRQFQETQYF.

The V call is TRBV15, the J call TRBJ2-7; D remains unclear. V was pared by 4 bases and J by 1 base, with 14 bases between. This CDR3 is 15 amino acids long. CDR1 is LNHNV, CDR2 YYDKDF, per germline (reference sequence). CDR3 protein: CATSTQQSHSYEQYF. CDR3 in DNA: TGTGCCACCAGCACCCAACAGTCGCATTCCTACGAGCAGTACTTC.

The CDR3 loop is CASRTLGKDYEQYF. The DNA for the CDR3 is TGCGCCAGCAGGACACTAGGCAAAGACTACGAGCAGTACTTC. The V and J genes are TRBV5-1 and TRBJ2-7, with a tentative D call TRBD2 (5 bases). V was trimmed by 5 bases and J by 3 bases, leaving 15 bases between them. The CDR3 is made up of 14 amino acids. Germline V gene data show CDR1 as SGHRS and CDR2 as YFSETQ. Drawing the rest from reference TRBV5-1 and TRBJ2-7, the complete variable domain is KAGVTQTPRYLIKTRGQQVTLSCSPISGHRSVSWYQQTPGQGLQFLFEYFSETQRNKGNFPGRFSGRQFSNSRSEMNVSTLELGDSALYLCASRTLGKDYEQYFGPGTRLTVT.

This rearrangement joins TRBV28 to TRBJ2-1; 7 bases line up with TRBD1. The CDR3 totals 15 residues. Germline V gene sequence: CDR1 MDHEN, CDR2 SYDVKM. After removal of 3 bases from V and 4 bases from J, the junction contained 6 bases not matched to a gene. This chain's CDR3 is CASSLDRKPYNEQFF. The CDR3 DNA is TGTGCCAGCAGTTTGGACAGGAAACCTTACAATGAGCAGTTCTTC. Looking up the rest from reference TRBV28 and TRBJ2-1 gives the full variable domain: DVKVTQSSRYLVKRTGEKVFLECVQDMDHENMFWYRQDPGLGLRLIYFSYDVKMKEKGDIPEGYSVSREKKERFSLILESASTNQTSMYLCASSLDRKPYNEQFFGPGTRLTVL.

The CDR3 nucleotides read TGTGCCAGCTCACCCCGGGACTCTGACTATGGCTACACCTTC. It yields the protein CASSPRDSDYGYTF. This chain joins TRBV18 and TRBJ1-2; TRBD1 is a possible D gene (5 bases). From germline, CDR1 is KGHSH and CDR2 LQKENI. The CDR3 is made up of 14 amino acids. The V end was cut by 3 bases, the J end by 3 bases, with 11 bases between. Full variable domain (missing parts from reference TRBV18 and TRBJ1-2): NAGVMQNPRHLVRRRGQEARLRCSPMKGHSHVYWYRQLPEEGLKFMVYLQKENIIDESGMPKERFSAEFPKEGPSILRIQQVVRGDSAAYFCASSPRDSDYGYTFGSGTRLTVV.

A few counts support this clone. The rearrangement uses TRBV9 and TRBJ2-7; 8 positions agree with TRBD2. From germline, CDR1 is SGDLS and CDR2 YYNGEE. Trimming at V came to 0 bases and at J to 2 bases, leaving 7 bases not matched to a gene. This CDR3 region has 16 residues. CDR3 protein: CASSVGSGRDPYEQYF. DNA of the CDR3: TGTGCCAGCAGCGTAGGGTCCGGGAGGGATCCCTACGAGCAGTACTTC.

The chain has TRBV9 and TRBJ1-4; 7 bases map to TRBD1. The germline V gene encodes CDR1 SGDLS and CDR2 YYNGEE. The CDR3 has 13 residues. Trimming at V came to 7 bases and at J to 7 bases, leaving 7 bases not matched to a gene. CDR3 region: CASGQEVGEKLFF. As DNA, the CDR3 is TGTGCCAGCGGACAGGAAGTAGGTGAAAAACTGTTTTTT.

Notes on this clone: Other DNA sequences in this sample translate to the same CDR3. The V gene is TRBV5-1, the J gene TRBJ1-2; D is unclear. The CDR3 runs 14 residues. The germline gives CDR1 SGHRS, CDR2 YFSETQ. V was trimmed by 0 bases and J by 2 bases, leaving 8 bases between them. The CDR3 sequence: CASSLDPGNYGYTF. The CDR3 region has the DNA TGCGCCAGCAGCTTGGATCCGGGGAACTATGGCTACACCTTC.

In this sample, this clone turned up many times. The CDR3 DNA follows: TGTGCCAGCAGACTAGGACTAGCGGAAAACAATGAGCAGTTCTTC. Its protein product is CASRLGLAENNEQFF. V gene TRBV7-9 combines with J gene TRBJ2-1; 10 bases map to TRBD2. Germline V CDR1 and CDR2: SEHNR, FQNEAQ (reference sequence). Losses at the gene ends were 6 bases for V and 5 bases for J; bases not matched to a gene: 7. CDR3 length: 15 amino acids. The entire variable domain, with the rest obtained from reference TRBV7-9 and TRBJ2-1, is as follows: DTGVSQNPRHKITKRGQNVTFRCDPISEHNRLYWYRQTLGQGPEFLTYFQNEAQLEKSRLLSDRFSAERPKGSFSTLEIQRTEQGDSAMYLCASRLGLAENNEQFFGPGTRLTVL.

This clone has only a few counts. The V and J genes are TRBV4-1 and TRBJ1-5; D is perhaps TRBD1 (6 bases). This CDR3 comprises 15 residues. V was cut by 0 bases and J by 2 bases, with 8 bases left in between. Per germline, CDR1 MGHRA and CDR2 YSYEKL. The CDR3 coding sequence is TGCGCCAGCAGCCAAGAACACAGGGGCAATCAGCCCCAGCATTTT. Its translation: CASSQEHRGNQPQHF.

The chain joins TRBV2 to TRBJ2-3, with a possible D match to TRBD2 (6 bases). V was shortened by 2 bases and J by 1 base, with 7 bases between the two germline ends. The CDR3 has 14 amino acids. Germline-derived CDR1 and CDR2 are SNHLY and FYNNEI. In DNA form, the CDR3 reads TGTGCCAGCAGTGAAAGCGGGCGCACAGATACGCAGTATTTT. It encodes CASSESGRTDTQYF.

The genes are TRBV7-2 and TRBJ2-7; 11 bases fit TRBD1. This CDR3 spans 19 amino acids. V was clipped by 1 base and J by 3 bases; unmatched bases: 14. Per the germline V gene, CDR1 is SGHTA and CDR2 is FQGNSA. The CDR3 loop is CASSLGGDRGWSFLYEQYF. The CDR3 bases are TGTGCCAGCAGCTTAGGGGGGGACAGGGGGTGGAGTTTTCTCTACGAGCAGTACTTC.

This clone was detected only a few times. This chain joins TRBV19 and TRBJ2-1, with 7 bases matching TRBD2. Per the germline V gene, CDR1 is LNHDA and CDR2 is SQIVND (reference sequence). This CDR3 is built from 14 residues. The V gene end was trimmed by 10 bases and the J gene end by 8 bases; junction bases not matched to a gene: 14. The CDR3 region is CATSTSRRLDEQFF. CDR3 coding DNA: TGTGCCACGTCGACTAGCCGACGATTGGATGAGCAGTTCTTC. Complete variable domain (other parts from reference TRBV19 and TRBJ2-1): DGGITQSPKYLFRKEGQNVTLSCEQNLNHDAMYWYRQDPGQGLRLIYYSQIVNDFQKGDIAEGYSVSREKKESFPLTVTSAQKNPTAFYLCATSTSRRLDEQFFGPGTRLTVL.

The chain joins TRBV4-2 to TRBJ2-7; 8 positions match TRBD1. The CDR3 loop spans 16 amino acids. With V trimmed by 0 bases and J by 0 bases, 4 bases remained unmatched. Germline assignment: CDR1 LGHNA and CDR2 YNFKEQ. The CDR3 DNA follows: TGTGCCAGCAGCCAAGAGACAGGGGTGTTCTCCTACGAGCAGTACTTC. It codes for CASSQETGVFSYEQYF.

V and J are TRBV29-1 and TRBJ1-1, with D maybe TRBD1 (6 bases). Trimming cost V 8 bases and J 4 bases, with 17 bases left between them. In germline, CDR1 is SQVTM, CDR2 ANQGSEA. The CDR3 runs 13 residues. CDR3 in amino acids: CSLVNVGGTEAFF. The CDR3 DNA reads TGCAGCCTTGTAAACGTAGGGGGCACTGAAGCTTTCTTT.

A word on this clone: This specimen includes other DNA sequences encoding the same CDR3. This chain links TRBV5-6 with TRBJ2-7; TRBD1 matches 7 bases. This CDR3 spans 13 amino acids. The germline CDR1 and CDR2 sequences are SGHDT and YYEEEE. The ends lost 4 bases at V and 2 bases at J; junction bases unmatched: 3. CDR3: CASSPGTAYEQYF. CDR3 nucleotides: TGTGCCAGCAGCCCCGGGACAGCCTACGAGCAGTACTTC. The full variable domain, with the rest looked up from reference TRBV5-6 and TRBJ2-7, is DAGVTQSPTHLIKTRGQQVTLRCSPKSGHDTVSWYQQALGQGPQFIFQYYEEEERQRGNFPDRFSGHQFPNYSSELNVNALLLGDSALYLCASSPGTAYEQYFGPGTRLTVT.

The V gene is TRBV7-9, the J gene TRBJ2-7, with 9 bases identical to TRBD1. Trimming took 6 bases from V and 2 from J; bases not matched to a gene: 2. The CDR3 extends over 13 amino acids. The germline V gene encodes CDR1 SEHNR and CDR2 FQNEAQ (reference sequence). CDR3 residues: CASRRTGAYEQYF. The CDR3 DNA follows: TGTGCCAGCAGGAGGACAGGGGCCTACGAGCAGTACTTC.

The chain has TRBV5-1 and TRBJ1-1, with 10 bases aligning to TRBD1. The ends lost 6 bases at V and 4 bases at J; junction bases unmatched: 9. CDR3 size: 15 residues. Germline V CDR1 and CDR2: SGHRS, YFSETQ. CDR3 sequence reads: CASKRSGQGGTEAFF. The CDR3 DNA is TGCGCCAGCAAAAGATCCGGACAGGGGGGCACTGAAGCTTTCTTT.

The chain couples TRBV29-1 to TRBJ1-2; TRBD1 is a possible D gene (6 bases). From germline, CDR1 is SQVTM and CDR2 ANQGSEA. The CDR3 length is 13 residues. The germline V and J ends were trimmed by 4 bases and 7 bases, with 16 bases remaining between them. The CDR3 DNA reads TGCAGCGTTGGCGGGGGGCTGGTGGCTGGCTACACCTTC. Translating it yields CSVGGGLVAGYTF. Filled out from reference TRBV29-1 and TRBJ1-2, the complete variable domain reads SAVISQKPSRDICQRGTSLTIQCQVDSQVTMMFWYRQQPGQSLTLIATANQGSEATYESGFVIDKFPISRPNLTFSTLTVSNMSPEDSSIYLCSVGGGLVAGYTFGSGTRLTVV.

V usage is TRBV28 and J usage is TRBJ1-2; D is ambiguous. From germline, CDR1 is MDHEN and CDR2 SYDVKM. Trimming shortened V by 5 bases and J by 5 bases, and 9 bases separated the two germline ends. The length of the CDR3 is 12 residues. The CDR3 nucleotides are TGTGCCAGCAGTCCCCTCGGGTATGGCTACACCTTC. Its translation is CASSPLGYGYTF.

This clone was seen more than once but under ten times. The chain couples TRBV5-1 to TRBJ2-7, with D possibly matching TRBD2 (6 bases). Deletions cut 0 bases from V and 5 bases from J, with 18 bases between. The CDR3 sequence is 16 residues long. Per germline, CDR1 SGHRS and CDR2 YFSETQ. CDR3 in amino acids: CASSLVFPGVIDEQYF. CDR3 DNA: TGCGCCAGCAGCTTGGTCTTTCCGGGAGTAATAGACGAGCAGTACTTC.

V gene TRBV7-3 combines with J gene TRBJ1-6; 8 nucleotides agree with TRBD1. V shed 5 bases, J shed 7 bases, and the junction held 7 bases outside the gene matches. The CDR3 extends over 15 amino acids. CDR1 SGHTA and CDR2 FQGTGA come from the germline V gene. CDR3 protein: CASSLGQGWNSPLHF. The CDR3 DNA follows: TGTGCCAGCAGCCTAGGACAGGGCTGGAATTCACCCCTCCACTTT.

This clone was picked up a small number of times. CDR3 nucleotide sequence: TGTGCCAGCAGCGGTCAGGGGTCCACCGGGGAGCTGTTTTTT. This sequence encodes CASSGQGSTGELFF. The gene calls are TRBV7-3 and TRBJ2-2; D is perhaps TRBD1 (6 bases). Germline CDR1 SGHTA, CDR2 FQGTGA. V shed 5 bases and J shed 4 bases, with 11 bases lying between them. This CDR3 has 14 amino acids.

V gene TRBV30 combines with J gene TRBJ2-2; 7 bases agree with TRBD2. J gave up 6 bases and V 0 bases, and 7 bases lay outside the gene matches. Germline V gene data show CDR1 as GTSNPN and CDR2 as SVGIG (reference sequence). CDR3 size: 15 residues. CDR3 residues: CAWSVRRGDAGELFF. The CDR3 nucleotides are TGTGCCTGGAGTGTGCGACGGGGGGACGCCGGGGAGCTGTTTTTT.